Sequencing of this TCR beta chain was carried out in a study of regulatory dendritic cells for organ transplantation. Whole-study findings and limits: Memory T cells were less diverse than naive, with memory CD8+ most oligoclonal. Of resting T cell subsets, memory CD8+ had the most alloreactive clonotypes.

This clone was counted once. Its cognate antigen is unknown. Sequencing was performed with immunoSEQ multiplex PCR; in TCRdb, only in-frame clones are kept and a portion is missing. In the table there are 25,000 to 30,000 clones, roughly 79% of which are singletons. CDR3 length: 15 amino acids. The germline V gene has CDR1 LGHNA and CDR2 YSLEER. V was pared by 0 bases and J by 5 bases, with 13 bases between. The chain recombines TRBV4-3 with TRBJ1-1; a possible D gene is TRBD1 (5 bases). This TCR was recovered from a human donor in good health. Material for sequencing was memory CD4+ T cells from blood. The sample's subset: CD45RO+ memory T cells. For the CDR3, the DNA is TGCGCCAGCAGCCAAGAATGGGGCTGGGCGACTGAAGCTTTCTTT. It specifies CASSQEWGWATEAFF.